A single sample is the source of the 18 T cell receptor beta chains below, sequenced in a study of Graves' ophthalmopathy and Graves' hyperthyroidism. RNA transcripts were the source from which TCR beta CDR3 regions were amplified. An opening RT-PCR round employed HTBI primers and preceded a second-round multiplex PCR. TCRdb reanalysed the multiplex PCR reads using MiXCR and keeps one entry per CDR3 protein. The top ten clones hold around 4.6% of a sample with a few hundred thousand distinct CDR3 sequences, about 40% of them seen once. The sample taken for sequencing was peripheral blood or thyroid tissue (not recorded which). The receptors were sampled from an adult man with Graves' hyperthyroidism.

This clonotype has a count of ten or more. V usage is TRBV7-2 and J usage is TRBJ1-2; D might be TRBD1 (5 bases). V gave up 5 bases and J gave up 1 base, with 17 bases separating them. From germline, CDR1 is SGHTA and CDR2 FQGNSA. There are 16 residues in the CDR3. CDR3 residues: CASSIPTGRGNYGYTF. CDR3 DNA: TGTGCCAGCAGCATACCAACAGGACGGGGTAACTATGGCTACACCTTC.

This clonotype was counted many times. The V and J genes are TRBV10-3 and TRBJ2-7; the D is unclear. CDR3 length: 12 amino acids. From germline, CDR1 is ENHRY and CDR2 SYGVKD. V lost 5 bases and J lost 3, with 8 bases in between. Here the CDR3 DNA reads TGTGCCATCAGTCCGGACGGCTACGAGCAGTACTTC. It is translated as CAISPDGYEQYF.

This chain joins TRBV10-3 and TRBJ1-1; TRBD1 matches at 11 bases. The CDR3 loop spans 16 amino acids. V shed 6 bases and J 6 bases; nucleotides not matched to a gene: 12. Per germline, CDR1 ENHRY and CDR2 SYGVKD. CDR3 residues: CAISVVRDRGMSEAFF. Here the CDR3 DNA reads TGTGCCATCAGCGTTGTCCGGGACAGGGGGATGTCTGAAGCTTTCTTT.

This clonotype was observed at least ten times. This sequence joins TRBV10-2 and TRBJ1-6; 10 nucleotides agree with TRBD1. J gave up 1 base and V 10 bases, and 4 bases lay outside the gene matches. The CDR3 has 15 residues. The germline CDR1 and CDR2 sequences are WSHSY and SAAADI. CDR3 in DNA: TGCGCCACCGGGACAGGGGCGTCCTATAATTCACCCCTCCACTTT. Residues: CATGTGASYNSPLHF.

About this clonotype: A junction end diverges from the germline sequence, so it may reflect a read error. The chain has TRBV20-1 and TRBJ1-5, with D possibly TRBD1 on 6 matching bases. This CDR3 spans 13 amino acids. Germline CDR1 is DFQATT and CDR2 is SNEGSKA (reference sequence). CDR3 residues: CGASQQGEQPQHF. In DNA, the CDR3 is TGCGGTGCTAGTCAACAGGGTGAACAGCCCCAGCATTTT.

The chain employs TRBV2 and TRBJ2-3; TRBD2 agrees at 10 bases. The germline CDR1 and CDR2 sequences are SNHLY and FYNNEI. The CDR3 runs to 16 residues. J gave up 0 bases and V 4 bases, and 4 bases lay outside the gene matches. CDR3 region: CASSGKREGSTDTQYF. As DNA, the CDR3 is TGTGCCAGCAGTGGAAAGCGGGAGGGCAGCACAGATACGCAGTATTTT.

The chain combines TRBV29-1 with TRBJ2-7; 7 nucleotides align to TRBD1. After removal of 6 bases from V and 3 bases from J, the junction contained 8 bases not matched to a gene. CDR1 is SQVTM and CDR2 is ANQGSEA in the germline V gene. This CDR3 contains 13 residues. The CDR3 protein is CSVRLGGGYEQYF. The DNA of the CDR3 is TGCAGCGTCCGGCTAGGGGGCGGCTACGAGCAGTACTTC.

This clonotype was counted only a few times. The chain carries TRBV10-3 and TRBJ2-2, with 7 bases matching TRBD2. CDR1 is ENHRY, CDR2 SYGVKD, per germline. This CDR3 has 12 residues. J was trimmed by 8 bases and V by 7 bases; bases with no gene match: 4. The CDR3 is CAITSGGGELFF. CDR3 sequence (DNA): TGTGCCATCACGTCGGGGGGTGGGGAGCTGTTTTTT.

The chain recombines TRBV7-3 with TRBJ1-5; D gene uncertain. The CDR3 runs to 14 residues. V shed 7 bases and J shed 0 bases, with 10 bases lying between them. Germline V gene data show CDR1 as SGHTA and CDR2 as FQGTGA. In DNA, the CDR3 is TGTGCCAGCAAACGGACGTATAGCAATCAGCCCCAGCATTTT. This codes for CASKRTYSNQPQHF.

Note on this clonotype: Lacking the conserved final phenylalanine or tryptophan, this CDR3 likely reflects a read error. The rearrangement uses TRBV25-1 and TRBJ1-1, with unresolved D. Germline-derived CDR1 and CDR2 are MGHDK and SYGVNS. Trimming left V 2 bases short and J 0 bases short, with 10 bases between. CDR3 size: 15 residues. The CDR3 DNA reads TGTGCCAGCAGTGAAGCGGGGTCCCTGAACACTGAAGCTTTCTCT. Protein product: CASSEAGSLNTEAFS.

The genes are TRBV15 and TRBJ1-2, with no clear D. This CDR3 contains 14 residues. Deletions cut 0 bases from V and 2 bases from J, with 7 bases between. The germline V gene has CDR1 LNHNV and CDR2 YYDKDF (reference sequence). The DNA of the CDR3 is TGTGCCACCAGCAGAGAGACGAAGAACTATGGCTACACCTTC. Translated, it gives CATSRETKNYGYTF. Full variable domain (rest looked up from reference TRBV15 and TRBJ1-2): DAMVIQNPRYQVTQFGKPVTLSCSQTLNHNVMYWYQQKSSQAPKLLFHYYDKDFNNEADTPDNFQSRRPNTSFCFLDIRSPGLGDTAMYLCATSRETKNYGYTFGSGTRLTVV.

This clonotype was observed a handful of times. The CDR3 is CASSWRLAGEREQFF. The CDR3 region has the DNA TGTGCCAGCAGCTGGCGACTAGCGGGAGAACGTGAGCAGTTCTTC. The chain links TRBV7-3 to TRBJ2-1, with 12 bases matching TRBD2. V shed 4 bases, J shed 9 bases, and the junction held 7 bases outside the gene matches. Germline assignment: CDR1 SGHTA and CDR2 FQGTGA. The CDR3 consists of 15 residues.

This clonotype has at least ten counts. The chain has TRBV2 and TRBJ2-7, with D possibly matching TRBD1 (7 bases). The CDR3 has 14 residues. V was shortened by 7 bases and J by 7 bases, with 20 bases between the two germline ends. Germline V CDR1 and CDR2: SNHLY, FYNNEI. The DNA for the CDR3 is TGTGCCAGCATTACTGGCCCAGGGGGAGGTGAGCAGTACTTC. It encodes CASITGPGGGEQYF.

This clonotype was observed many times. The rearrangement joins TRBV6-1 to TRBJ2-7; no clear D gene. Per the germline V gene, CDR1 is MNHNS and CDR2 is SASEGT. This CDR3 has 13 residues. Trimming left V 2 bases short and J 12 bases short, with 17 bases between. The CDR3 DNA reads as TGTGCCAGCAGTGAATACGTGGGCGTTGGTATGTACTTC. Protein product: CASSEYVGVGMYF.

The genes are TRBV7-6 and TRBJ1-5; D may match TRBD1 or TRBD2 (5 bases each). The assigned J gene may be wrong: the sequence end matches TRBJ2-3 better. This CDR3 comprises 15 residues. CDR1 is SGHVS, CDR2 FNYEAQ, per germline. The CDR3 sequence: CASSLRGRYTDTQYF. Written as DNA, the CDR3 is TGTGCCAGCAGCTTACGGGGACGGTACACAGATACGCAGTATTTT.

The chain recombines TRBV19 with TRBJ2-5; 8 bases are shared with TRBD1. CDR3 length equals 13 residues. V shed 8 bases, J shed 3 bases, and the junction held 5 bases outside the gene matches. Germline CDR1 is LNHDA and CDR2 is SQIVND (reference sequence). The CDR3: CASHDRGEETQYF. DNA of the CDR3: TGTGCCAGTCACGACAGGGGTGAAGAGACCCAGTACTTC.

On this clonotype itself: A much larger clone lies a single base off, so this may be a read error. The chain carries TRBV7-2 and TRBJ1-1, with a tentative D call TRBD1 (6 bases). The length of the CDR3 is 12 residues. Germline CDR1 is SGHTA and CDR2 is FQGNSA. The CDR3, as DNA: TGTGCCAGCAGCTGGGGGGCCACTGAAGCTTCCTTT. Translation: CASSWGATEASF.

This clonotype was seen a few times. This chain links TRBV7-8 with TRBJ1-4; 7 bases are shared with TRBD1. Trimming cost V 5 bases and J 4 bases; bases outside gene matches: 10. There are 16 residues in the CDR3. CDR1 is SGHVS, CDR2 FQNEAQ, per germline. Here the CDR3 DNA reads TGTGCCAGCAGCCAAACCGGGACAGTCAATAATGAAAAACTGTTTTTT. This encodes CASSQTGTVNNEKLFF.